The entry that follows covers one TCR beta chain sequence. What it recognizes is unknown. Primers included in the PCR were 60 Vbeta and 13 Jbeta primers. Repertoires were generated with immunoSEQ multiplex PCR, while TCRdb's copy carries only in-frame clones and drops some. The repertoire holds some 170,000 clones, about 81% seen once, with about 0.98% in the top ten. The sample is drawn from a study of cytomegalovirus exposure and HLA in healthy donors. Looking at the study overall: Earlier sequencing of some 180 million T cells yielded 100 million to 140 million unique TCR beta sequences. The early release's HLA-typed donors yielded 65 million to 85 million unique TCRs.

The germline V gene encodes CDR1 SGDLS and CDR2 YYNGEE. This CDR3 is 19 amino acids long. The V gene end was trimmed by 3 bases and the J gene end by 6 bases; junction bases not matched to a gene: 12. Overall study results and limits: TCR beta chains numbering more than 150 were designated cytomegalovirus-associated. Later analysis demonstrated an association between a missense DCLRE1C variant and TCR beta V- and J-gene trimming.

The sequencing sample was made of PBMCs. This chain connects TRBV9 to TRBJ2-2; TRBD2 matches at 15 bases. This clonotype originated in a girl aged 2-10 years in good health and CMV-seropositive. In DNA form, the CDR3 reads TGTGCCAGCAGCGGGTTTGGAGGACTAGCGGGAGGGCGATCCGGGGAGCTGTTTTTT. Amino acid sequence: CASSGFGGLAGGRSGELFF.